The 24 T cell receptor beta chains below all came from one sample that was sequenced in a study of vaccination effects on CD4 cells after COVID-19. Sequencing followed a ViraFEST assay step that expanded antigen-specific CD4+ T cells with viral peptide pools. When less than 13 days of culture had elapsed, CD4+ T cells were isolated. The person had PCR-confirmed SARS-CoV-2 infection between March and December 2020. Everyone in the study got two shots of either the BNT162b2 or mRNA-1273 vaccine. Clones were sequenced by immunoSEQ multiplex PCR, and TCRdb holds only the in-frame ones, with some missing. Found here are under 15,000 clones, 73% of them singletons; the top ten hold approximately 31%. No antigen is known for these receptors. Sequences were derived from CD4+ T cells from PBMCs cultured with HCoV-NL63 spike peptides, sampled after COVID-19 vaccination. The receptors here all came from a human donor who had a prior SARS-CoV-2 infection.

The CDR3: CASSDPGGGRVFSYNEQFF. In DNA form, the CDR3 reads TGTGCCAGCAGTGACCCCGGGGGCGGGAGGGTTTTCTCCTACAATGAGCAGTTCTTC. This sequence joins TRBV6-2 or TRBV6-3 and TRBJ2-1, with TRBD2 matching over 9 bases. Germline V lookup: CDR1 MNHEY, CDR2 SVGEGT. The V gene end was trimmed by 5 bases and the J gene end by 0 bases; junction bases not matched to a gene: 14. The CDR3 loop spans 19 amino acids.

V and J are TRBV7-9 and TRBJ2-5; 8 nucleotides agree with TRBD2. This CDR3 contains 18 residues. Germline V lookup: CDR1 SEHNR, CDR2 FQNEAQ (reference sequence). After removal of 1 base from V and 5 bases from J, the junction contained 15 bases not matched to a gene. The CDR3 bases are TGTGCCAGCAGCTTAGGGCCCGGGTACGGGGGGGCTCGGGAGACCCAGTACTTC. Encoded protein: CASSLGPGYGGARETQYF.

This chain joins TRBV5-5 and TRBJ1-5, with 9 nucleotides matching TRBD1. CDR3 length: 15 amino acids. The V gene end was trimmed by 4 bases and the J gene end by 9 bases; junction bases not matched to a gene: 11. Per the germline V gene, CDR1 is SGHKS and CDR2 is YYEKEE (reference sequence). In nucleotides, the CDR3 is TGTGCCAGCAGCCGGGACAGGGCTCAAACGGGGCCCCAGCATTTT. Its protein product is CASSRDRAQTGPQHF.

This rearrangement joins TRBV2 to TRBJ1-1, with D hard to call. Germline V gene data show CDR1 as SNHLY and CDR2 as FYNNEI. CDR3 length: 13 amino acids. Trimming pared 3 bases from V and 4 bases from J, leaving 9 bases between. The CDR3 DNA sequence: TGTGCCAGCAGTGAGGGAGCGGGCACTGAAGCTTTCTTT. Amino acids: CASSEGAGTEAFF.

Written as DNA, the CDR3 is TGTGCCAGCAGCTTAGTTGGGGGGCGGACCGGGGAGCTGTTTTTT. Amino acids: CASSLVGGRTGELFF. The rearrangement links TRBV7-9 to TRBJ2-2; perhaps D is TRBD1 or TRBD2 (6 bases each). The length of the CDR3 is 15 residues. V gave up 1 base and J gave up 5 bases, with 11 bases separating them. Germline CDR1 and CDR2: SEHNR and FQNEAQ (reference sequence).

V gene TRBV5-4 combines with J gene TRBJ1-1; TRBD1 aligns across 7 bases. With 0 bases clipped from V and 10 bases from J, the junction kept 9 bases outside the gene matches. Germline V gene lookup returns CDR1 SGHNT and CDR2 YYREEE (reference sequence). This CDR3 region has 14 residues. For the CDR3, the DNA is TGTGCCAGCAGCTTGGAAGGGGGCGGGTTAGCAGCTTTCTTT. It encodes CASSLEGGGLAAFF.

V is TRBV6-6 and J is TRBJ1-2, with D unclear. The CDR3 has 11 residues. Trimming shortened V by 3 bases and J by 8 bases, and 7 bases separated the two germline ends. Germline assignment: CDR1 MNHNY and CDR2 SVGAGI (reference sequence). CDR3 nucleotide sequence: TGTGCCAGCAGTTATACTGGCGGCTACACCTTC. Its translation: CASSYTGGYTF.

The V gene is TRBV4-2, the J gene TRBJ2-3; 11 nucleotides agree with TRBD1. V gave up 2 bases and J gave up 4 bases; unmatched junction bases: 8. The CDR3 runs to 17 residues. Germline V lookup: CDR1 LGHNA, CDR2 YNFKEQ. DNA for the CDR3: TGTGCCAGCAGCCAAATCCGAGGGGGACAGGGGGCAGATACGCAGTATTTT. It yields the protein CASSQIRGGQGADTQYF.

This chain uses TRBV7-9 with TRBJ1-2, with TRBD1 identical over 7 bases. Germline CDR1 reads SEHNR; CDR2 reads FQNEAQ (reference sequence). The CDR3 runs 15 residues. J lost 4 bases, V lost 5 bases, and 10 bases had no gene match. The CDR3 region has the DNA TGTGCCAGCAGCCCCAGCGGTGACAGGGCCTATGGCTACACCTTC. Protein sequence: CASSPSGDRAYGYTF.

The rearrangement uses TRBV9 and TRBJ1-1; D gene ambiguous. Germline V lookup: CDR1 SGDLS, CDR2 YYNGEE. There are 15 residues in the CDR3. V was trimmed by 1 base and J by 0 bases, leaving 10 bases between them. Here the CDR3 DNA reads TGTGCCAGCAGCGTATCTGCCAGCTTGAACACTGAAGCTTTCTTT. It yields the protein CASSVSASLNTEAFF.

In this sample, this clone turned up once. The chain is built from TRBV10-3 and TRBJ1-2, with TRBD1 identical over 9 bases. Germline trimming cut 3 bases from V and 4 bases from J; bases unmatched to any gene: 9. Looked up from germline, CDR1 is ENHRY and CDR2 is SYGVKD. The CDR3 runs 16 residues. CDR3 nucleotides: TGTGCCATCAGTGAATATGAAGGGACAGGGCTCTATGGCTACACCTTC. Translated, it gives CAISEYEGTGLYGYTF.

This clone was counted only a few times. This chain uses TRBV19 with TRBJ2-2; D gene unclear. Looked up from germline, CDR1 is LNHDA and CDR2 is SQIVND (reference sequence). V dropped 11 bases and J dropped 7 bases, with 8 bases sitting between them. The CDR3 runs 10 residues. The CDR3 DNA reads as TGTGCCGTCCCTTTCGGGGAGCTGTTTTTT. This encodes CAVPFGELFF.

The J gene is TRBJ1-2, the V gene TRBV19, with a possible D match to TRBD1 (5 bases). Trimming took 5 bases from V and 4 from J, leaving 14 bases between them. Germline V CDR1 and CDR2: LNHDA, SQIVND (reference sequence). The CDR3 covers 14 residues. The CDR3 sequence is CASSAAGPGYGYTF. The CDR3 coding sequence is TGTGCCAGTAGTGCCGCGGGACCGGGCTATGGCTACACCTTC.

The chain uses TRBV11-3 and TRBJ2-3; D is uncertain. The CDR3 runs to 15 residues. CDR1 is SGHNT and CDR2 is YENEEA in the germline V gene. Trimming shortened V by 5 bases and J by 6 bases, and 18 bases separated the two germline ends. DNA for the CDR3: TGTGCCAGCAGCCCAGACCAGCACCCTTTGGATACGCAGTATTTT. Its protein product is CASSPDQHPLDTQYF.

The J gene is TRBJ2-5, the V gene TRBV27, with D perhaps TRBD1 or TRBD2 (5 bases each). This CDR3 spans 13 amino acids. In germline, CDR1 is MNHEY, CDR2 SMNVEV (reference sequence). Deletions cut 5 bases from V and 5 bases from J, with 12 bases between. In DNA form, the CDR3 reads TGTGCCAGCAGTCCTGGGACGCTCGAGACCCAGTACTTC. Translation: CASSPGTLETQYF.

This chain links TRBV5-1 with TRBJ1-2; 9 bases fit TRBD1. Trimming at V came to 3 bases and at J to 2 bases, leaving 8 bases not matched to a gene. The length of the CDR3 is 16 residues. Germline V lookup: CDR1 SGHRS, CDR2 YFSETQ. The DNA for the CDR3 is TGCGCCAGCAGCTGGGGGACAGGGCCGGGGAACTATGGCTACACCTTC. Translated, it gives CASSWGTGPGNYGYTF.

V usage is TRBV2 and J usage is TRBJ1-5; TRBD1 aligns across 8 bases. V dropped 10 bases and J dropped 5; count of bases not matched to a gene: 7. The CDR3 extends over 13 amino acids. Germline V gene sequence: CDR1 SNHLY, CDR2 FYNNEI. The CDR3: CATSGQGDQPQHF. CDR3 nucleotides: TGTGCCACCTCAGGACAGGGCGATCAGCCCCAGCATTTT.

The chain combines TRBV5-6 with TRBJ2-3; 12 nucleotides match TRBD2. The length of the CDR3 is 14 residues. Germline CDR1 and CDR2: SGHDT and YYEEEE. Germline trimming cut 4 bases from V and 5 bases from J; bases unmatched to any gene: 2. The CDR3 loop is CASSQTSGGDTQYF. In DNA form, the CDR3 reads TGTGCCAGCAGCCAGACTAGCGGGGGAGATACGCAGTATTTT.

The CDR3, as DNA: TGTGCCTGGAGGGTCGGACCGGACATTGGGTATAATTCACCCCTCCACTTT. As protein: CAWRVGPDIGYNSPLHF. This rearrangement joins TRBV30 to TRBJ1-6; D might be TRBD1 (5 bases). In germline, CDR1 is GTSNPN, CDR2 SVGIG (reference sequence). The length of the CDR3 is 17 residues. Trimming cost V 3 bases and J 4 bases, with 19 bases left between them.

The V call is TRBV30, the J call TRBJ2-1, with D possibly matching TRBD2 (6 bases). V was trimmed by 1 base and J by 9 bases, leaving 16 bases between them. The V gene's germline CDR1 is GTSNPN and CDR2 SVGIG (reference sequence). This CDR3 contains 14 residues. The DNA of the CDR3 is TGTGCCTGGAGTGCGGGGGTTTACTCGAGTGAGCAGTTCTTC. It translates to CAWSAGVYSSEQFF.

The CDR3 spells CASSSGSSYEQYF. Written as DNA, the CDR3 is TGTGCCAGCAGCTCCGGCAGCAGCTACGAGCAGTACTTC. This sequence joins TRBV5-4 and TRBJ2-7; D gene uncertain. The V gene lost 3 bases and the J gene lost 3 bases, with 10 bases spanning the gap. The V gene's germline CDR1 is SGHNT and CDR2 YYREEE (reference sequence). CDR3 length: 13 residues.

V gene TRBV5-6 combines with J gene TRBJ1-2; D unclear. The germline V and J ends were trimmed by 4 bases and 8 bases, with 15 bases remaining between them. Germline V gives CDR1 SGHDT, CDR2 YYEEEE. This CDR3 region has 13 residues. The CDR3 loop reads CASSSGRWGGYTF. CDR3 DNA: TGTGCCAGCAGCAGTGGGAGATGGGGAGGCTACACCTTC.

CDR3: CASSVPGTTNTGELFF. The CDR3 DNA follows: TGTGCCAGCAGTGTACCAGGGACAACGAACACCGGGGAGCTGTTTTTT. The V and J genes are TRBV28 and TRBJ2-2; a weak D match, TRBD1 (6 bases). V was cut by 5 bases and J by 0 bases, with 13 bases left in between. Germline-derived CDR1 and CDR2 are MDHEN and SYDVKM. The CDR3 spans 16 residues.

The chain combines TRBV28 with TRBJ2-3; 11 bases fit TRBD1. Trimming took 5 bases from V and 1 from J; bases not matched to a gene: 5. The CDR3 runs 16 residues. Looked up from germline, CDR1 is MDHEN and CDR2 is SYDVKM. The CDR3 DNA sequence: TGTGCCAGCAGTCGATGGACAGGGGGCCGCACAGATACGCAGTATTTT. Amino acid sequence: CASSRWTGGRTDTQYF.